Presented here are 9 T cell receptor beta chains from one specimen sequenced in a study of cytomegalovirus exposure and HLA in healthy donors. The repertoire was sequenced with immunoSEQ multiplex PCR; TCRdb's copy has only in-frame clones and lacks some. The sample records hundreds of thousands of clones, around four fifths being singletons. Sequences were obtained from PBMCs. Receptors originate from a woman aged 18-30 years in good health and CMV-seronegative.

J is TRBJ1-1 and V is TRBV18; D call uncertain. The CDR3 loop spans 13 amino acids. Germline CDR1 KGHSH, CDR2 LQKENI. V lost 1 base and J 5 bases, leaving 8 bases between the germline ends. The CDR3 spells CASSPQEGTEAFF. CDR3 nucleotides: TGTGCCAGCTCACCACAGGAGGGAACTGAAGCTTTCTTT.

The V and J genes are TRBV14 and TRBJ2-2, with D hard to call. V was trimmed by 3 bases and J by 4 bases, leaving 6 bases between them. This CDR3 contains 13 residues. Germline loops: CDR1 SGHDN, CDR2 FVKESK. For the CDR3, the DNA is TGTGCCAGCAGCCAGTCGACCACCGGGGAGCTGTTTTTT. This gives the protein CASSQSTTGELFF.

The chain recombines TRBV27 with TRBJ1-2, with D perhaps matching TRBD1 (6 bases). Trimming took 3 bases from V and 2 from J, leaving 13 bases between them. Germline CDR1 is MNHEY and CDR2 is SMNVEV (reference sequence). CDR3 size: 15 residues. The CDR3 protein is CASSFQGGGNYGYTF. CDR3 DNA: TGTGCCAGCAGTTTTCAAGGGGGAGGAAACTATGGCTACACCTTC.

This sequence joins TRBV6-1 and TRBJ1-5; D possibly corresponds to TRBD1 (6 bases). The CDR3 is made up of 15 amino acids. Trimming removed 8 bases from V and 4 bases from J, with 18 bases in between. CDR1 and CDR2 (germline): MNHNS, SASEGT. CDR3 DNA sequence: TGTGCCAGCGCACACCTTCAGGGGATTAATCAGCCCCAGCATTTT. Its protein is CASAHLQGINQPQHF.

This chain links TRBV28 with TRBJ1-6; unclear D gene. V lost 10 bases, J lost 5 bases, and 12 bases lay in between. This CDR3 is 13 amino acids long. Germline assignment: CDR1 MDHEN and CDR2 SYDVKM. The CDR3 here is CAIRGRNNSPLHF. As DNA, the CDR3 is TGTGCCATCCGAGGACGGAATAATTCACCCCTCCACTTT.

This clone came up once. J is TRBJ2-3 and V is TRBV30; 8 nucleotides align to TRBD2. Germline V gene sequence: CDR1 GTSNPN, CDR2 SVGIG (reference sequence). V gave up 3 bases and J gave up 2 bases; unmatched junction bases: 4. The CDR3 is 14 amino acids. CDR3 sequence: CAWSRGGVTDTQYF. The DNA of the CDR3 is TGTGCCTGGAGCCGGGGGGGGGTCACAGATACGCAGTATTTT.

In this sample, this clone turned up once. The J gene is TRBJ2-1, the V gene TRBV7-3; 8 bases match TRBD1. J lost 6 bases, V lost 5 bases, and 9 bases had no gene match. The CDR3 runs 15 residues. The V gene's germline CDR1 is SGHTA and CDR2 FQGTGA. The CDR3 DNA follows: TGTGCCAGCAGCATTACCGGGACAGGCAGCAATGAGCAGTTCTTC. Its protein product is CASSITGTGSNEQFF. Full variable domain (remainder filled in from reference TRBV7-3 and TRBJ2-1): GAGVSQTPSNKVTEKGKYVELRCDPISGHTALYWYRQSLGQGPEFLIYFQGTGAADDSGLPNDRFFAVRPEGSVSTLKIQRTERGDSAVYLCASSITGTGSNEQFFGPGTRLTVL.

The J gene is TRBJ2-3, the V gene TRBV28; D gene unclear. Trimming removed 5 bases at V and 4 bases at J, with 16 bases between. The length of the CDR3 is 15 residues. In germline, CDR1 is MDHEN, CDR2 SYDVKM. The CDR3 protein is CASSGQVAVADTQYF. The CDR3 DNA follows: TGTGCCAGCAGTGGTCAGGTGGCTGTGGCAGATACGCAGTATTTT.

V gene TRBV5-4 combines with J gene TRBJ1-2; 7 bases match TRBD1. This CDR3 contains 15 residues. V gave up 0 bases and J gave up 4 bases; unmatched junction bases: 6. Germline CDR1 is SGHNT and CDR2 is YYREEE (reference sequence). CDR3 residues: CASSLGDSWSYGYTF. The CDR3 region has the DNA TGTGCCAGCAGCTTGGGGGACAGTTGGTCCTATGGCTACACCTTC.